A single sample gave rise to the 21 T cell receptor beta chains below, sequenced in a study of T cell responses to AZD1222 COVID-19 vaccine. Libraries were prepared by immunoSEQ multiplex PCR; TCRdb keeps only in-frame clonotypes and omits some of them. The repertoire consists of more than 100,000 clones, with 87% occurring once and the leading ten covering 1.3% to 1.5%. The sequences come from peripheral blood, collected on day 0 of AZD1222 vaccination. The receptor source for this set is an adult in good health.

The V gene is TRBV28, the J gene TRBJ1-2; D uncertain. V dropped 4 bases and J dropped 2 bases, with 17 bases sitting between them. The CDR3 runs to 16 residues. Germline CDR1 reads MDHEN; CDR2 reads SYDVKM. The CDR3: CASSYPPQTGNYGYTF. In DNA, the CDR3 is TGTGCCAGCAGTTACCCCCCCCAGACGGGGAACTATGGCTACACCTTC.

This clone was recorded only once. V and J are TRBV7-9 and TRBJ1-6, with unresolved D. Germline lookup yields CDR1 SEHNR and CDR2 FQNEAQ (reference sequence). The CDR3 extends over 14 amino acids. Deletions cut 5 bases from V and 4 bases from J, with 9 bases between. For the CDR3, the DNA is TGTGCCAGCAGCCATGAATTTTATAATTCACCCCTCCACTTT. Translating gives CASSHEFYNSPLHF.

The chain combines TRBV6-5 with TRBJ1-5; no clear D. Germline values: CDR1 MNHEY, CDR2 SVGAGI. The CDR3 covers 15 residues. Trimming stripped 7 bases from V and 4 bases from J, with 17 bases between. CDR3 sequence: CASTQTDLGNQPQHF. The CDR3, as DNA: TGTGCCAGCACCCAAACAGACCTTGGTAATCAGCCCCAGCATTTT.

This clone was observed once. V and J are TRBV7-9 and TRBJ1-1, with D unclear. V gave up 5 bases and J gave up 0 bases, with 7 bases separating them. This CDR3 contains 13 residues. Germline values: CDR1 SEHNR, CDR2 FQNEAQ (reference sequence). CDR3: CASSHPMNTEAFF. CDR3 bases: TGTGCCAGCAGCCACCCAATGAACACTGAAGCTTTCTTT.

The chain links TRBV18 to TRBJ2-2; tentative D call: TRBD2 (6 bases). Germline assignment: CDR1 KGHSH and CDR2 LQKENI. The CDR3 totals 19 residues. V dropped 3 bases and J dropped 6 bases, with 26 bases sitting between them. CDR3 amino acids: CASSPPSTRAPGLSGELFF. As DNA, the CDR3 is TGTGCCAGCTCACCTCCTAGCACTCGCGCCCCGGGACTGTCCGGGGAGCTGTTTTTT.

The rearrangement uses TRBV9 and TRBJ1-1; D is ambiguous. Trimming stripped 3 bases from V and 0 bases from J, with 6 bases between. Germline CDR1 and CDR2: SGDLS and YYNGEE. The CDR3 sequence is 13 residues long. The CDR3 DNA follows: TGTGCCAGCAGCGGGACGGTGAACACTGAAGCTTTCTTT. Protein: CASSGTVNTEAFF.

The rearrangement links TRBV7-8 to TRBJ2-1; D not resolved. In germline, CDR1 is SGHVS, CDR2 FQNEAQ. The length of the CDR3 is 16 residues. With 1 base removed from V and 0 bases from J, the gap between germline ends came to 10 bases. This CDR3 is CASSLVRRTSYNEQFF. The CDR3 DNA reads TGTGCCAGCAGCTTAGTCCGGCGGACCTCCTACAATGAGCAGTTCTTC. The full variable domain, its missing parts supplied by reference TRBV7-8 and TRBJ2-1, is GAGVSQSPRYKVAKRGQDVALRCDPISGHVSLFWYQQALGQGPEFLTYFQNEAQLDKSGLPSDRFFAERPEGSVSTLKIQRTQQEDSAVYLCASSLVRRTSYNEQFFGPGTRLTVL.

This clone was counted between two and nine times. The chain combines TRBV10-3 with TRBJ1-1; unclear D gene. This CDR3 spans 15 amino acids. Germline CDR1 reads ENHRY; CDR2 reads SYGVKD. The ends were cut back, 4 bases at V and 5 bases at J, with 17 bases in the middle. The CDR3, as DNA: TGTGCCATCAGTGGCGCCGCTGTGGAAGGGACTGAAGCTTTCTTT. Protein: CAISGAAVEGTEAFF.

This chain joins TRBV5-1 and TRBJ1-6; D might be TRBD1 (5 bases). Trimming cost V 2 bases and J 5 bases, with 11 bases left between them. The CDR3 is 15 amino acids. Per germline, CDR1 SGHRS and CDR2 YFSETQ. Written as DNA, the CDR3 is TGCGCCAGCAGCTTTGGCAGGGCCGATAATTCACCCCTCCACTTT. Amino acid sequence: CASSFGRADNSPLHF. Full variable domain (missing parts from reference TRBV5-1 and TRBJ1-6): KAGVTQTPRYLIKTRGQQVTLSCSPISGHRSVSWYQQTPGQGLQFLFEYFSETQRNKGNFPGRFSGRQFSNSRSEMNVSTLELGDSALYLCASSFGRADNSPLHFGNGTRLTVT.

V gene TRBV29-1 combines with J gene TRBJ1-1, with 7 bases that match TRBD1. The CDR3 loop spans 13 amino acids. Germline CDR1 is SQVTM and CDR2 is ANQGSEA. After removal of 5 bases from V and 6 bases from J, the junction contained 9 bases not matched to a gene. CDR3 residues: CSVLGGEFSEAFF. For the CDR3, the DNA is TGCAGCGTTTTAGGGGGCGAATTCTCTGAAGCTTTCTTT.

This clone was found once. V and J are TRBV6-5 and TRBJ2-1; D is possibly TRBD1 (8 bases). The CDR3 covers 15 residues. Germline values: CDR1 MNHEY, CDR2 SVGAGI. The V end was cut by 6 bases, the J end by 8 bases, with 20 bases between. The CDR3 bases are TGTGCCAGCAGGCTAGGACAGGGAGGGGCCGATGAGCAGTTCTTC. As protein: CASRLGQGGADEQFF.

The V gene is TRBV7-9, the J gene TRBJ1-2; 10 nucleotides line up with TRBD1. This CDR3 comprises 15 residues. V gave up 4 bases and J gave up 4 bases; unmatched junction bases: 6. Germline V gene data show CDR1 as SEHNR and CDR2 as FQNEAQ (reference sequence). The CDR3 coding sequence is TGTGCCAGCAGCTCCCTAGGACAGGGGGGCTATGGCTACACCTTC. Translating it yields CASSSLGQGGYGYTF.

The rearrangement joins TRBV15 to TRBJ2-5; D is unclear. V dropped 5 bases and J dropped 4 bases, with 8 bases sitting between them. Germline assignment: CDR1 LNHNV and CDR2 YYDKDF (reference sequence). The CDR3 sequence is 12 residues long. The CDR3 sequence: CATSPPGETQYF. The CDR3 DNA follows: TGTGCCACCAGCCCCCCCGGAGAGACCCAGTACTTC.

The genes are TRBV27 and TRBJ2-1; D ambiguous. V lost 3 bases and J lost 8, with 11 bases in between. In germline, CDR1 is MNHEY, CDR2 SMNVEV (reference sequence). CDR3 length: 13 residues. The CDR3 coding sequence is TGTGCCAGCAGTTTTTGGGGTTGGGATGAGCAGTTCTTC. Protein: CASSFWGWDEQFF.

Concerning this clone itself: Other DNA sequences in this specimen translate into the identical CDR3. The rearrangement links TRBV12-3 or TRBV12-4 to TRBJ2-3, with unresolved D. The CDR3 totals 13 residues. V dropped 4 bases and J dropped 0 bases, with 5 bases sitting between them. CDR3 in DNA: TGTGCCAGCAGTTCCGGGAGCACAGATACGCAGTATTTT. It specifies CASSSGSTDTQYF.

V gene TRBV12-3 or TRBV12-4 combines with J gene TRBJ1-1, with TRBD1 as a possible D gene (6 bases). V gave up 5 bases and J gave up 7 bases, with 14 bases separating them. This CDR3 is built from 13 residues. In DNA form, the CDR3 reads TGTGCCAGCAGTCTTATGGCACAGGGTGAAGCTTTCTTT. It translates to CASSLMAQGEAFF.

The rearrangement links TRBV6-5 to TRBJ2-2; TRBD2 might be the D (6 bases). CDR1 and CDR2 from the germline V gene are MNHEY and SVGAGI. There are 14 residues in the CDR3. V was clipped by 7 bases and J by 4 bases, with 13 bases between them. CDR3 region: CASIGGAVTGELFF. As DNA, the CDR3 is TGTGCCAGCATCGGAGGGGCGGTCACCGGGGAGCTGTTTTTT.

This rearrangement joins TRBV5-1 to TRBJ1-4; TRBD1 matches at 7 bases. Per germline, CDR1 SGHRS and CDR2 YFSETQ. CDR3 length: 15 residues. The J segment lost 4 bases and the V segment lost 2 bases, leaving 5 bases of the junction unmatched. For the CDR3, the DNA is TGCGCCAGCAGCTTCCGACAGGGCTATAATGAAAAACTGTTTTTT. As protein: CASSFRQGYNEKLFF.

Only a few counts were recorded for this clone. J is TRBJ1-2 and V is TRBV28; D not resolved. CDR1 and CDR2 (germline): MDHEN, SYDVKM. The CDR3 loop spans 14 amino acids. V was cut by 5 bases and J by 0 bases, with 10 bases left in between. The CDR3 DNA is TGTGCCAGCAGTGTCGCGGTCTCTAACTATGGCTACACCTTC. It is translated as CASSVAVSNYGYTF.

This clone has just a few counts. The genes are TRBV5-1 and TRBJ1-1; TRBD1 aligns across 7 bases. With 0 bases clipped from V and 3 bases from J, the junction kept 5 bases outside the gene matches. Germline V gene lookup returns CDR1 SGHRS and CDR2 YFSETQ. The CDR3 contains 15 residues. CDR3 amino acids: CASSLVGGRDTEAFF. For the CDR3, the DNA is TGCGCCAGCAGCTTGGTAGGGGGCCGCGACACTGAAGCTTTCTTT.

This chain uses TRBV28 with TRBJ1-2, with TRBD1 identical over 9 bases. Losses at the gene ends were 5 bases for V and 3 bases for J; bases not matched to a gene: 10. The germline CDR1 and CDR2 sequences are MDHEN and SYDVKM. The CDR3 contains 16 residues. CDR3: CASSTGTGRWDYGYTF. DNA of the CDR3: TGTGCCAGCAGTACCGGGACAGGGCGGTGGGACTATGGCTACACCTTC.